The rows below give T cell receptor beta chains drawn from one sample of a study of tumor-infiltrating lymphocytes in localized non-small cell lung cancer. Using immunoSEQ multiplex PCR, the repertoire was profiled, and TCRdb retains in-frame clones only, with some absent. The table lists roughly 7,200 clones, roughly 70% of them singletons. The specimen sequenced was lung tumor tissue. Receptors were obtained from a human donor with non-small cell lung cancer. The CDR3 runs from the conserved cysteine through the conserved F or W. A D gene is named only where the DNA matches it firmly. Some rows mark clone size as missing; the rest say once, few, many or name a class of expanded clone.

v_call: TRBV5-1
j_call: TRBJ1-1
d_call: .
clone_size: .
cdr3_nt: TGCGCCAGCAGCTTGTCCCCGAACACTGAAGCTTTCTTT
cdr3_aa: CASSLSPNTEAFF

v_call: TRBV5-4
j_call: TRBJ2-1
d_call: .
clone_size: few
cdr3_nt: TGTGCCAGCAGCTTGGCGGCTAGGGACAATGAGCAGTTCTTC
cdr3_aa: CASSLAARDNEQFF

v_call: TRBV6-1
j_call: TRBJ2-3
d_call: .
clone_size: .
cdr3_nt: TGTGCCAGCAGTTTCAGACGGGGTACGCAGTATTTT
cdr3_aa: CASSFRRGTQYF

v_call: TRBV9
j_call: TRBJ2-3
d_call: .
clone_size: .
cdr3_nt: TGTGCCAGCAGGAGCCTTACTAGCACAGATACGCAGTATTTT
cdr3_aa: CASRSLTSTDTQYF

v_call: TRBV9
j_call: TRBJ2-7
d_call: .
clone_size: .
cdr3_nt: TGTGCCAGCAGCGTAGAGATGGGGAGCAACAAGCAGTACTTC
cdr3_aa: CASSVEMGSNKQYF

v_call: TRBV10-2
j_call: TRBJ1-1
d_call: TRBD1
clone_size: .
cdr3_nt: TGCGCCAGCAGTCGACAGGGATGGACTGAAGCTTTCTTT
cdr3_aa: CASSRQGWTEAFF

v_call: TRBV7-6
j_call: TRBJ1-1
d_call: TRBD1
clone_size: .
cdr3_nt: TGTGCCAGCACCGACAGGGGAATTTTGGCTTTCTTT
cdr3_aa: CASTDRGILAFF

v_call: TRBV5-1
j_call: TRBJ2-7
d_call: .
clone_size: .
cdr3_nt: TGCGCCAGCAGCTTGGACAAGCTCTCCTACGAGCAGTACTTC
cdr3_aa: CASSLDKLSYEQYF

v_call: TRBV7-6
j_call: TRBJ1-5
d_call: .
clone_size: .
cdr3_nt: TGTGCCAGCAGCTTAGCACCAGGCCCTTATAGCAATCAGCCCCAGCATTTT
cdr3_aa: CASSLAPGPYSNQPQHF

v_call: TRBV5-4
j_call: TRBJ1-1
d_call: .
clone_size: .
cdr3_nt: TGTGCCAGCAGCTTGGAAGGGACTGAAGCTTTCTTT
cdr3_aa: CASSLEGTEAFF

v_call: TRBV7-6
j_call: TRBJ2-7
d_call: TRBD2
clone_size: .
cdr3_nt: TGTGCCAGCAGCTCCTTTAGCGGGGGGGCCGGGGAGCAGTACTTC
cdr3_aa: CASSSFSGGAGEQYF

v_call: TRBV7-8
j_call: TRBJ2-1
d_call: .
clone_size: .
cdr3_nt: TGTGCCAGCAGCTTAGTCGGGTCGGGTTCCTACAATGAGCAGTTCTTC
cdr3_aa: CASSLVGSGSYNEQFF

v_call: TRBV11-2
j_call: TRBJ2-1
d_call: .
clone_size: .
cdr3_nt: TGTGCCAGCAGCGTGGACACGAGCTCCTACAATGAGCAGTTCTTC
cdr3_aa: CASSVDTSSYNEQFF

v_call: TRBV6-6
j_call: TRBJ2-3
d_call: TRBD1
clone_size: .
cdr3_nt: TGTGCCAGCAGTTCCCGGGACAGGGGTTCAGATACGCAGTATTTT
cdr3_aa: CASSSRDRGSDTQYF

v_call: TRBV6-1
j_call: TRBJ1-1
d_call: .
clone_size: .
cdr3_nt: TGTGCCAGCAGTGAATGGACAGACACTGAAGCTTTCTTT
cdr3_aa: CASSEWTDTEAFF

v_call: TRBV11-3
j_call: TRBJ1-2
d_call: .
clone_size: .
cdr3_nt: TGTGCCAGCAGCGTAGGCGGCGGGGCTAACTATGGCTACACCTTC
cdr3_aa: CASSVGGGANYGYTF

v_call: TRBV5-4
j_call: TRBJ2-5
d_call: .
clone_size: few
cdr3_nt: TGTGCCAGCAGCTTGGAAGGAGCCCAAGAGACCCAGTACTTC
cdr3_aa: CASSLEGAQETQYF

v_call: TRBV6-5
j_call: TRBJ2-7
d_call: TRBD1
clone_size: .
cdr3_nt: TGTGCCAGCAGTTACCGGACAGGGGGCGCCTACGAGCAGTACTTC
cdr3_aa: CASSYRTGGAYEQYF

v_call: TRBV11-2
j_call: TRBJ2-1
d_call: .
clone_size: .
cdr3_nt: TGTGCCAGCAGCCTGACTATGGAGCAGTTCTTC
cdr3_aa: CASSLTMEQFF

v_call: TRBV9
j_call: TRBJ2-3
d_call: TRBD1
clone_size: once
cdr3_nt: TGTGCCAGCAGCGTCTGGGGACAGGGGGCAGATACGCAGTATTTT
cdr3_aa: CASSVWGQGADTQYF

v_call: TRBV13
j_call: TRBJ2-3
d_call: TRBD1
clone_size: .
cdr3_nt: TGTGCCAGCAGCTCGGGACAGGGGCTTATGGTCGATACGCAGTATTTT
cdr3_aa: CASSSGQGLMVDTQYF

v_call: TRBV4-1
j_call: TRBJ1-3
d_call: .
clone_size: .
cdr3_nt: TGCGCCAGCAGCCCGACCCGACAAGGGGTAAAGGGAAACACCATATATTTT
cdr3_aa: CASSPTRQGVKGNTIYF

v_call: TRBV19
j_call: TRBJ2-7
d_call: .
clone_size: few
cdr3_nt: TGTGCCAGTAGCAACCCTTTCAAGAGCTCCTACGAGCAGTACTTC
cdr3_aa: CASSNPFKSSYEQYF

v_call: TRBV7-8
j_call: TRBJ2-7
d_call: .
clone_size: few
cdr3_nt: TGTGCCAGCAGCTTAGGACACGACTCCTACGAGCAGTACTTC
cdr3_aa: CASSLGHDSYEQYF

v_call: TRBV13
j_call: TRBJ2-7
d_call: .
clone_size: .
cdr3_nt: TGTGCCAGCAGCTCCGTCTCTCACGAGCAGTACTTC
cdr3_aa: CASSSVSHEQYF

v_call: TRBV6-1
j_call: TRBJ1-1
d_call: .
clone_size: .
cdr3_nt: TGTGCCAGCAGTGAATTGGGCAGGGGAGCTGAAGCTTTCTTT
cdr3_aa: CASSELGRGAEAFF

v_call: TRBV5-6
j_call: TRBJ1-5
d_call: TRBD1
clone_size: .
cdr3_nt: TGTGCCAGCAGCACGTTGGGACAGCACAGCAATCAGCCCCAGCATTTT
cdr3_aa: CASSTLGQHSNQPQHF

v_call: TRBV7-7
j_call: TRBJ2-5
d_call: .
clone_size: .
cdr3_nt: TGTGCCAGCAGCAATCAGGGGGGAGAGACCCAGTACTTC
cdr3_aa: CASSNQGGETQYF

v_call: TRBV2
j_call: TRBJ2-5
d_call: .
clone_size: .
cdr3_nt: TGTGCCAGCAGTGGAGTGTGGACAGAGACCCAGTACTTC
cdr3_aa: CASSGVWTETQYF

v_call: TRBV19
j_call: TRBJ2-3
d_call: TRBD2
clone_size: .
cdr3_nt: TGTGCCAGTAGTTGGAGGGCTAGCGGTACCCTGAGCACAGATACGCAGTATTTT
cdr3_aa: CASSWRASGTLSTDTQYF

v_call: TRBV2
j_call: TRBJ2-7
d_call: TRBD1
clone_size: .
cdr3_nt: TGTGCCAGCAATGGACAGGGCCTCTACGAGCAGTACTTC
cdr3_aa: CASNGQGLYEQYF

v_call: TRBV6-5
j_call: TRBJ1-2
d_call: .
clone_size: .
cdr3_nt: TGTGCCACCGCACCACAGGAGGTCTATGGCTACACCTTC
cdr3_aa: CATAPQEVYGYTF